This T cell receptor beta chain stems from a study of radiotherapy plus CTLA-4 blockade in lung cancer. Overall study: In around 17% of patients, objective responses were seen; about 30% had disease control.

Some clones are missing from TCRdb's copy, which holds only in-frame ones; the method was immunoSEQ multiplex PCR. Of approximately 97,000 clones detected, about four fifths appear once; the ten largest clones hold around 0.79%. In regard to this clone: Antigen: not known.

V shed 2 bases and J 1 base; nucleotides not matched to a gene: 2. CDR1 and CDR2 from the germline V gene are ENHRY and SYGVKD. The CDR3 sequence is 16 residues long. Study findings and constraints: Blood-borne expansion of tumor-derived TCR clones followed radiotherapy plus ipilimumab. Reported findings show early blood T cell clone dynamics, with interferon-beta, best predicted response.

The J gene is TRBJ2-2, the V gene TRBV10-3; TRBD1 matches 9 bases. The specimen comprised peripheral blood, sampled from a patient treated with radiotherapy plus ipilimumab. The source is a human donor with non-small cell lung cancer who had stable disease on radiotherapy plus ipilimumab. Here the CDR3 reads CAISEPGQGNTGELFF. The CDR3 bases are TGTGCCATCAGTGAGCCGGGACAGGGGAACACCGGGGAGCTGTTTTTT.